The subject of this entry is one TCR beta chain. The sample is drawn from a study of blood T cell repertoires in COVID-19. Study context: The United States, Italy and Spain were the sources of the acute and convalescent COVID-19 samples. The cDNA or gDNA used as material had been derived from T cells, B-cell-depleted T cells, or PBMCs.

The data were produced by immunoSEQ multiplex PCR, yet TCRdb's version contains in-frame clones alone and is incomplete. The table includes roughly 500,000 clones, 85% to 90% detected once. Enrolled during active infection, Seattle patients were then followed longitudinally. Trimming left V 7 bases short and J 2 bases short, with 12 bases between. The CDR3 runs 14 residues. Germline CDR1 LNHDA, CDR2 SQIVND (reference sequence). The V and J genes are TRBV19 and TRBJ1-3, with D perhaps matching TRBD1 (5 bases). The clonotype originates from a man aged 18-30 years with COVID-19, enrolled during active disease. The sequenced sample was peripheral blood. CDR3 loop: CASTLGVTGNTIYF. The DNA for the CDR3 is TGTGCCAGTACCCTAGGGGTAACTGGAAACACCATATATTTT.